This T cell receptor beta chain came from a study of Ad26.COV2.S vaccination and SARS-CoV-2 variants. The CDR3 consists of 16 residues. Per germline, CDR1 SGDLS and CDR2 YYNGEE. Between the trimmed V and J ends, which lost 2 bases and 5 bases, there was a span of 19 bases. Generated by immunoSEQ multiplex PCR, the TCRdb table keeps only in-frame clones and is missing some. The table includes about 400,000 clones, around 91% detected once. Treatment meaning: roughly 19 received Ad26.COV2.S at low or high dose, single or two shots; 5 received placebo; per-sample allocation not given. The samples date from day 63 after the first vaccine or placebo injection. Its platform was an Ad26 vector, and its expressed antigen was Wuhan-strain SARS-CoV-2 spike.

The source was peripheral blood, collected in a trial of Ad26.COV2.S vaccine versus placebo. This clonotype was obtained from a person aged 18-60 years who received the Ad26.COV2.S COVID-19 vaccine or a placebo. The chain combines TRBV9 with TRBJ1-1; D perhaps matches TRBD1 (5 bases). CDR3 in DNA: TGTGCCAGCAGCGTCGGAGTGGGGGGTAGCGGGACTGAAGCTTTCTTT. This sequence encodes CASSVGVGGSGTEAFF. Full variable domain (rest looked up from reference TRBV9 and TRBJ1-1): DSGVTQTPKHLITATGQRVTLRCSPRSGDLSVYWYQQSLDQGLQFLIQYYNGEERAKGNILERFSAQQFPDLHSELNLSSLELGDSALYFCASSVGVGGSGTEAFFGQGTRLTVV.